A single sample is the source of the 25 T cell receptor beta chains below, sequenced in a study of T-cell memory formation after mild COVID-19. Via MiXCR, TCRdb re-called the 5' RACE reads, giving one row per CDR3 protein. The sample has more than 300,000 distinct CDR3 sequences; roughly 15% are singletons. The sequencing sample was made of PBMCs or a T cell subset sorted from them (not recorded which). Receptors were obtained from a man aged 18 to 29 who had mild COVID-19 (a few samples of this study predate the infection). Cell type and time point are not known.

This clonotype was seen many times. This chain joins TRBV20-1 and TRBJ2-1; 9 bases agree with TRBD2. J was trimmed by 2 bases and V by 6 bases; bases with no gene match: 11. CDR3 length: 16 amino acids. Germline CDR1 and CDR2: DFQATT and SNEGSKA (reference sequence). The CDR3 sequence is CSAQGRRGGPYNEQFF. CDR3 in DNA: TGCAGTGCCCAAGGACGGCGGGGGGGTCCCTACAATGAGCAGTTCTTC.

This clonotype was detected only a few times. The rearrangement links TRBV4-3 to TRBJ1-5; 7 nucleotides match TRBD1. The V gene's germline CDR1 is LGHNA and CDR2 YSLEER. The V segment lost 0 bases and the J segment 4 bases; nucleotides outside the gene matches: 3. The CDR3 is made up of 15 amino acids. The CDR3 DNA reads TGCGCCAGCAGCCAAGACGGGACAGCTAATCAGCCCCAGCATTTT. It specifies CASSQDGTANQPQHF.

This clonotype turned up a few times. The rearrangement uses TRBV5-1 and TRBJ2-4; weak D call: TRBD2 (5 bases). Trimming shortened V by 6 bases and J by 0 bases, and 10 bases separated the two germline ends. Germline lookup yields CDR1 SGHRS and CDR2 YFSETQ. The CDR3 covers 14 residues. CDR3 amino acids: CASTDGEAKNIQYF. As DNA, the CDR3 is TGCGCCAGCACGGACGGGGAAGCCAAAAACATTCAGTACTTC.

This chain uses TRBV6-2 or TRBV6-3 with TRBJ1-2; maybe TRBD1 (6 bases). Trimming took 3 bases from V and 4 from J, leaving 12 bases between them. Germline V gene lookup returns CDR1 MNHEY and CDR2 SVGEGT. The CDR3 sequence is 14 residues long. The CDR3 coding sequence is TGTGCCAGCAGTTATACAGGGCAGAGCTATGGCTACACCTTC. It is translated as CASSYTGQSYGYTF.

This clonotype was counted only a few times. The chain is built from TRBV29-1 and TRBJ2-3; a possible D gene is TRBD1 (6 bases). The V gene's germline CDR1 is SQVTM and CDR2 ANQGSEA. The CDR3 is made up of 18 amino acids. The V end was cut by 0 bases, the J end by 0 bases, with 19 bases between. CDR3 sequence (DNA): TGCAGCGTTGAAGAGCTACAGGGTGACAGGTCAAGCACAGATACGCAGTATTTT. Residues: CSVEELQGDRSSTDTQYF.

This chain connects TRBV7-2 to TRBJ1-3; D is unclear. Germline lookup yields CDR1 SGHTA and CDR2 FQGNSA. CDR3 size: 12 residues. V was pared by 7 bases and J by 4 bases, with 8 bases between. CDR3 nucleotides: TGTGCCAGCAAGGCAGCGGGAAACACCATATATTTT. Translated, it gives CASKAAGNTIYF.

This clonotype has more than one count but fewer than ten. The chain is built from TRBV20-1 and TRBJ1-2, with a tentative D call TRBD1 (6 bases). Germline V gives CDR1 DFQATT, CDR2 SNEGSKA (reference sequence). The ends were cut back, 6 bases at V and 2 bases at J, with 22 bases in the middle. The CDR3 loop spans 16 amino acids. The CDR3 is CSAPGGGQGLNYGYTF. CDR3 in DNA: TGCAGTGCCCCGGGCGGGGGGCAGGGATTAAACTATGGCTACACCTTC.

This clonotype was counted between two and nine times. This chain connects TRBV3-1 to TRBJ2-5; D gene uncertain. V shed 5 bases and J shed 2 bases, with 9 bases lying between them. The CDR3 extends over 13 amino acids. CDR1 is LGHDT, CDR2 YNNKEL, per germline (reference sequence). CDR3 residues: CASSYGIQETQYF. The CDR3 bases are TGTGCCAGCAGCTATGGTATTCAAGAGACCCAGTACTTC.

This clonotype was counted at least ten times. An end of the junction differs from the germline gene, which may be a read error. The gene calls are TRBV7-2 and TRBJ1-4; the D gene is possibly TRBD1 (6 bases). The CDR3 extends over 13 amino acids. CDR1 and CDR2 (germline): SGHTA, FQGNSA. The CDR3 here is CASSSGHNGKLFF. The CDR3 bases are TGTGCCAGCAGCTCGGGACATAATGGAAAACTGTTTTTT.

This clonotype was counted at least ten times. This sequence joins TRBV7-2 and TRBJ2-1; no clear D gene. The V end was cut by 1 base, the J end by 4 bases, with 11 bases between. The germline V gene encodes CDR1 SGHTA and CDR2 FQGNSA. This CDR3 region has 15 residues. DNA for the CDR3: TGTGCCAGCAGCTTAGTGCTCGGCGGTTACAATGAGCAGTTCTTC. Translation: CASSLVLGGYNEQFF.

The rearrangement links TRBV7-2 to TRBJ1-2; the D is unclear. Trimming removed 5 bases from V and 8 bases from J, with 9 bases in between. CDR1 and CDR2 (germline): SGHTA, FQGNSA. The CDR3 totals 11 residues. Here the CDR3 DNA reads TGTGCCAGCAGCCCTCGGAGGGGCTACACCTTC. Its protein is CASSPRRGYTF.

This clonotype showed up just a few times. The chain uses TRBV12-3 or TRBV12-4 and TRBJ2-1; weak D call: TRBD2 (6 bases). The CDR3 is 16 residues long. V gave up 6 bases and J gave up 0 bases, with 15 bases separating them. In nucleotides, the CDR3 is TGTGCCAGCAGCATCGGAGGGGCTAGCTCCTACAATGAGCAGTTCTTC. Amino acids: CASSIGGASSYNEQFF.

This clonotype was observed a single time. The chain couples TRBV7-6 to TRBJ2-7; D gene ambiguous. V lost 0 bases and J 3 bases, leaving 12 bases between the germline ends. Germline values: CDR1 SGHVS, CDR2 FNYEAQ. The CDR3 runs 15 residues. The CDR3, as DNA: TGTGCCAGCAGCTTAGCTCCGACTCGCAACTACGAGCAGTACTTC. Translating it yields CASSLAPTRNYEQYF. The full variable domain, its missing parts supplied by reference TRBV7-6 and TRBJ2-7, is GAGVSQSPRYKVTKRGQDVALRCDPISGHVSLYWYRQALGQGPEFLTYFNYEAQQDKSGLPNDRFSAERPEGSISTLTIQRTEQRDSAMYRCASSLAPTRNYEQYFGPGTRLTVT.

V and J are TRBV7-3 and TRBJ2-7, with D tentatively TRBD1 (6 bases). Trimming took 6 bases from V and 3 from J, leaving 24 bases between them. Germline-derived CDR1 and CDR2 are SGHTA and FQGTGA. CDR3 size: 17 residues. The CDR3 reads CASSLTSRDTKCYEQYF. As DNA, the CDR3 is TGTGCCAGCAGTCTAACTTCCCGGGACACAAAGTGCTACGAGCAGTACTTC.

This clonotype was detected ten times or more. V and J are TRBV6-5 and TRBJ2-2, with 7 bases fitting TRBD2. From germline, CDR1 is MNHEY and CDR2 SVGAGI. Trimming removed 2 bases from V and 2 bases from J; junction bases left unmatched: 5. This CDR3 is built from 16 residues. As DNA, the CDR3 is TGTGCCAGCAGTTACGTCGGGGGGATAAACACCGGGGAGCTGTTTTTT. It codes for CASSYVGGINTGELFF.

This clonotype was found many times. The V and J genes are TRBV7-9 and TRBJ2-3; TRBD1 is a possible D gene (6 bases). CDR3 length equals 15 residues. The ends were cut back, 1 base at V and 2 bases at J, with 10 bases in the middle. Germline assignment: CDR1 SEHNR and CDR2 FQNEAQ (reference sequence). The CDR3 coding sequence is TGTGCCAGCAGCTTAGGAGAGGGGGTCACAGATACGCAGTATTTT. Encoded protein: CASSLGEGVTDTQYF.

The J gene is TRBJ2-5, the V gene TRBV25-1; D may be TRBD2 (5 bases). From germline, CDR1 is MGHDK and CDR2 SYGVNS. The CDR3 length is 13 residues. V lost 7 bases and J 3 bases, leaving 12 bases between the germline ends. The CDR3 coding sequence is TGTGCCAGCACTCCGGGGTTTGAAGAGACCCAGTACTTC. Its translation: CASTPGFEETQYF.

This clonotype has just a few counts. In DNA, the CDR3 is TGTGCCAGCAGGCCGGCGCTTGATTCCTACGAGCAGTACTTC. Protein: CASRPALDSYEQYF. This chain links TRBV7-2 with TRBJ2-7; D remains unclear. This CDR3 has 14 amino acids. The V end lost 6 bases, the J end lost 1 base, and 13 bases lay between the germline ends. Germline CDR1 is SGHTA and CDR2 is FQGNSA.

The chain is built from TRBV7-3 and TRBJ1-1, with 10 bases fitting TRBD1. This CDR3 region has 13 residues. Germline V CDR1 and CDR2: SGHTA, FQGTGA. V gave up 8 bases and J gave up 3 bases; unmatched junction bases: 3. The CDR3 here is CASGTGVYTEAFF. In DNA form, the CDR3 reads TGTGCCAGCGGGACAGGGGTTTACACTGAAGCTTTCTTT.

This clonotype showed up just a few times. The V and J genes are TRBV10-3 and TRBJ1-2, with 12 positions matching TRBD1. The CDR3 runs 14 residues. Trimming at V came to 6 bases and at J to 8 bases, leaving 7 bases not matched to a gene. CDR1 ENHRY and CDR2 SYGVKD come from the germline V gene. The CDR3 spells CAIRPGQGAEGYTF. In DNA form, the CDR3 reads TGTGCCATCAGACCGGGACAGGGGGCAGAAGGCTACACCTTC.

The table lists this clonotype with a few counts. The DNA for the CDR3 is TGCAGTGCCGACAGGGACTATGGCTACACCTTC. Residues: CSADRDYGYTF. V and J are TRBV20-1 and TRBJ1-2; 7 nucleotides agree with TRBD1. Germline-derived CDR1 and CDR2 are DFQATT and SNEGSKA (reference sequence). V shed 6 bases and J 3 bases; nucleotides not matched to a gene: 1. The length of the CDR3 is 11 residues.

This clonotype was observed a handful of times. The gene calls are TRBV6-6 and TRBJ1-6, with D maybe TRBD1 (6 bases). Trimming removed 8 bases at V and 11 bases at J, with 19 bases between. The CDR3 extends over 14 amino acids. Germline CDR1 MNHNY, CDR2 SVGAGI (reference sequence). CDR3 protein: CASVQGYSWPPLHF. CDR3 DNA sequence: TGTGCCAGCGTACAGGGTTACAGTTGGCCACCCCTCCACTTT.

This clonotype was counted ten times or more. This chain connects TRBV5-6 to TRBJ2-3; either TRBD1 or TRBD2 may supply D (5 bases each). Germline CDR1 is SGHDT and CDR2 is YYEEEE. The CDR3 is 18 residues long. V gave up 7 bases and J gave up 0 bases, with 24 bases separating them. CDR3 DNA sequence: TGTGCCAGCGCATCGTGGACGTTCGGGACGATAAGCACAGATACGCAGTATTTT. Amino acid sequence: CASASWTFGTISTDTQYF. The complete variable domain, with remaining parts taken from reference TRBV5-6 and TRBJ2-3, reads DAGVTQSPTHLIKTRGQQVTLRCSPKSGHDTVSWYQQALGQGPQFIFQYYEEEERQRGNFPDRFSGHQFPNYSSELNVNALLLGDSALYLCASASWTFGTISTDTQYFGPGTRLTVL.

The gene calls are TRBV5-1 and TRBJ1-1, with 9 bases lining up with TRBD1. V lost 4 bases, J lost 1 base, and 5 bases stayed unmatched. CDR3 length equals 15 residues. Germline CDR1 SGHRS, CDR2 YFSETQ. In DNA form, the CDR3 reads TGCGCCAGCAGCGGCCGGACAGGGGAGAACACTGAAGCTTTCTTT. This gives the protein CASSGRTGENTEAFF.

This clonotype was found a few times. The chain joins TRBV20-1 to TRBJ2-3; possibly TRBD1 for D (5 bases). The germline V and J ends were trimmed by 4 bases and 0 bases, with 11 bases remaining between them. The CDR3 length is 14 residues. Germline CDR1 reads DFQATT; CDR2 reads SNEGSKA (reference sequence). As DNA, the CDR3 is TGCAGTGCTATTGGGGCCACTAGCACAGATACGCAGTATTTT. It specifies CSAIGATSTDTQYF.